This T cell receptor beta chain was identified during a study of post-analysis software for immune sequencing data. Unique molecular identifiers were built into the TCR beta cDNA libraries. One entry per CDR3 protein results from TCRdb running MiXCR on the PCR reads. Of hundreds of thousands of distinct CDR3 sequences in the sample, about 53% were seen once. Germline V gives CDR1 DFQATT, CDR2 SNEGSKA (reference sequence). The CDR3 has 16 amino acids. Unmatched junction bases numbered 16, after V lost 4 bases and J lost 13 bases. Regarding this clonotype: Antigen specificity is unknown.

Regarding the study as a whole: TRBV5-6, TRBV5-1 and TRBV20-1 were among five TRBV segments more frequent in patients than controls.

The chain employs TRBV20-1 and TRBJ1-6; 10 bases map to TRBD1. The clonotype comes from a girl aged 5 to 17 with multiple sclerosis. Sequenced input: blood. CDR3: CSATAGDRGVWSPLHF. CDR3 sequence (DNA): TGCAGTGCTACAGCGGGGGACAGGGGAGTTTGGTCGCCCCTCCACTTT.